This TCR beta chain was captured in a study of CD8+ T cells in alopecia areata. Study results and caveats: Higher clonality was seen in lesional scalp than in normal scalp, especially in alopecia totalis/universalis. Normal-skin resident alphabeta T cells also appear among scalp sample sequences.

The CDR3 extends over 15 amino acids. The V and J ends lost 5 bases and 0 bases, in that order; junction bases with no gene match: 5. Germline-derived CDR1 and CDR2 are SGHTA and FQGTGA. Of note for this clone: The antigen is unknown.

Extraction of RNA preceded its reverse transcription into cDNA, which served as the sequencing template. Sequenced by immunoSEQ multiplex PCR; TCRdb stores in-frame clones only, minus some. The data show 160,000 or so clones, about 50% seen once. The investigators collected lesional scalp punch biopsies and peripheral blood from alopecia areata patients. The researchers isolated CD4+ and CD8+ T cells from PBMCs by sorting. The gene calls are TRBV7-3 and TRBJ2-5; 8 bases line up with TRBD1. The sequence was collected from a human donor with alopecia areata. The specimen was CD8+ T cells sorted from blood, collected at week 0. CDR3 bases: TGTGCCAGCAGCCCTTCGACAGGGGACCAAGAGACCCAGTACTTC. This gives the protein CASSPSTGDQETQYF.